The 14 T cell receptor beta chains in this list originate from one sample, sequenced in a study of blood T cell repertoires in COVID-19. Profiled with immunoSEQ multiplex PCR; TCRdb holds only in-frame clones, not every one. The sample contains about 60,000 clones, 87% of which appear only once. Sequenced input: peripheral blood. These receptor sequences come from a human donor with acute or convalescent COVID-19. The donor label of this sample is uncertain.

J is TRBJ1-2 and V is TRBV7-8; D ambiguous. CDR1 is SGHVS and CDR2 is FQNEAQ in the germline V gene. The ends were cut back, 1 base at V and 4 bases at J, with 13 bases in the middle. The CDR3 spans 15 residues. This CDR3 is CASSLEGGQIYGYTF. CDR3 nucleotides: TGTGCCAGCAGCTTAGAAGGCGGGCAGATCTATGGCTACACCTTC.

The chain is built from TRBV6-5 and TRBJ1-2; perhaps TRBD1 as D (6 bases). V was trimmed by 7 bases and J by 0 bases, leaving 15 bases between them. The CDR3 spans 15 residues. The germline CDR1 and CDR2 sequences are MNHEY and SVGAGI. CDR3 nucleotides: TGTGCCAGCACTCCCTTTGGGACACCTAACTATGGCTACACCTTC. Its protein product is CASTPFGTPNYGYTF.

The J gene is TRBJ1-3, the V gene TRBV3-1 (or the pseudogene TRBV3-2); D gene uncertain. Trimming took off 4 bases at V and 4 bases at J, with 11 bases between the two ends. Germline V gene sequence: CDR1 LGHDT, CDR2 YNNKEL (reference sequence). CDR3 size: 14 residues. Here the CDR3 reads CASSLGIAGNTIYF. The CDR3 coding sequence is TGTGCCAGCAGCCTCGGGATAGCCGGAAACACCATATATTTT.

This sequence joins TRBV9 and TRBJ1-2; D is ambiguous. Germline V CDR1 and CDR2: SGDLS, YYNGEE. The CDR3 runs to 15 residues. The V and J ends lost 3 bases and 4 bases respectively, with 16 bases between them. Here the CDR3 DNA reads TGTGCCAGCAGCGCTACCGCGACACTGGCCTATGGCTACACCTTC. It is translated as CASSATATLAYGYTF.

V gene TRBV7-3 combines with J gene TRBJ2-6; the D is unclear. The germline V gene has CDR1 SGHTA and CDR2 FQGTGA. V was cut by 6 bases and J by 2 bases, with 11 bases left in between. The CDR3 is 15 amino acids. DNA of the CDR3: TGTGCCAGCAGTCCCCCACTGGCTGGGGCCAACGTCCTGACTTTC. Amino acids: CASSPPLAGANVLTF.

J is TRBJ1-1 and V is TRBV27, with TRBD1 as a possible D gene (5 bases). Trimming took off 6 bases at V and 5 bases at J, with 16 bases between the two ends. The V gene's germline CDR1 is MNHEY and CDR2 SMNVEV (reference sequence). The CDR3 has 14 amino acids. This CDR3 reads CASSSWGEETEAFF. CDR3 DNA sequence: TGTGCCAGCAGCTCGTGGGGCGAGGAGACTGAAGCTTTCTTT.

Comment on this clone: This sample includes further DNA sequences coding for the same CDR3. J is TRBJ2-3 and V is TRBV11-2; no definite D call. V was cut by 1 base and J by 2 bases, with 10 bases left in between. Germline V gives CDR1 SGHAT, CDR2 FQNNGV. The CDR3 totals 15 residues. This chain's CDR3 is CASSLVGTDTDTQYF. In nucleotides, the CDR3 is TGTGCCAGCAGCTTAGTGGGTACAGACACAGATACGCAGTATTTT.

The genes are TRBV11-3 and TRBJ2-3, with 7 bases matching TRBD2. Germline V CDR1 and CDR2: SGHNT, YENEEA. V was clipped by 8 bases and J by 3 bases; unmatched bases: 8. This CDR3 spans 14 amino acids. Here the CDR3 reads CASLRGRATDTQYF. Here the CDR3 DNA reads TGTGCCAGCCTCCGGGGGAGGGCGACAGATACGCAGTATTTT.

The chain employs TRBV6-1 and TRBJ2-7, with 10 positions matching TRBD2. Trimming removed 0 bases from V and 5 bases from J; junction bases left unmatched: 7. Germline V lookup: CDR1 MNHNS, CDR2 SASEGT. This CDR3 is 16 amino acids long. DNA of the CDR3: TGTGCCAGCAGTGAAGCCCAAGCTAGCGGGAGCCACGAGCAGTACTTC. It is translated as CASSEAQASGSHEQYF.

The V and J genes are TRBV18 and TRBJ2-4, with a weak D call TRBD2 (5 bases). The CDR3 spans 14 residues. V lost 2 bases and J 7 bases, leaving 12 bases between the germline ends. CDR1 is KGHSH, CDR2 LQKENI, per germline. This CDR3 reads CASSPTRTPNIQYF. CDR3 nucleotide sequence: TGTGCCAGCTCACCAACTAGGACTCCCAACATTCAGTACTTC.

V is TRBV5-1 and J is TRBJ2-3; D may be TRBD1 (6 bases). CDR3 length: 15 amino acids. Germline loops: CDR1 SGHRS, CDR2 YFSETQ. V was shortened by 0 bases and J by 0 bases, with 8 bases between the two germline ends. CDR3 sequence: CASSLGQDSTDTQYF. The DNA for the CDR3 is TGCGCCAGCAGCTTGGGACAGGATAGCACAGATACGCAGTATTTT.

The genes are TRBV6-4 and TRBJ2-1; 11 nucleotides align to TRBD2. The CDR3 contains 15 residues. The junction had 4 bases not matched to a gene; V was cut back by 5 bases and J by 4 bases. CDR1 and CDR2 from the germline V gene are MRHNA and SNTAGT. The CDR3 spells CASSLLAGEYNEQFF. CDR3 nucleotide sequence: TGTGCCAGCAGTCTACTAGCGGGAGAATACAATGAGCAGTTCTTC.

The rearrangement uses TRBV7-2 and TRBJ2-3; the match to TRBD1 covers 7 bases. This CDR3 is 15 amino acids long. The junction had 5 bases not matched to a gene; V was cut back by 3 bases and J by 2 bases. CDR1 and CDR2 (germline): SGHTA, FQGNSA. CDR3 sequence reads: CASSFGGQYTDTQYF. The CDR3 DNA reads TGTGCCAGCAGCTTTGGGGGACAGTACACAGATACGCAGTATTTT.

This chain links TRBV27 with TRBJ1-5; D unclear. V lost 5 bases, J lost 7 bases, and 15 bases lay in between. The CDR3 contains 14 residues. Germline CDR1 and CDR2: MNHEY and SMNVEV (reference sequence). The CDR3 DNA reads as TGTGCCAGCAGTCAATGGGGAGGCGGACAGCCCCAGCATTTT. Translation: CASSQWGGGQPQHF.